This record covers a single TCR beta chain. This clonotype was counted only a few times. No cognate antigen has been identified for it. Per-base qualities were not stored, and no clone one base away is much larger. Libraries were made using RT-PCR. The listed sequencing device is Illumina MiSeq. The public reads were quality trimmed at Q25 with fastp and then assembled into clones with MiXCR by TCRdb, keeping productive beta chains. Every entry covers one CDR3 protein and lists the most common genes and DNA from its rows. The table for this sample lists fewer than 800,000 distinct CDR3 sequences; 13% to 15% of them were counted only once. The biggest ten clones account for roughly 4% of the sample. The CDR3 contains 17 residues, cysteine and phenylalanine counted. The only DNA kept is the CDR3, 51 bases in frame from the first base. CDR1 SGHVS and CDR2 FQNEAQ were looked up in the germline V gene. V is clipped by 0 bases and J by 6 bases, and the sequence between their germline boundaries is 21 bases long.

The sample belongs to a study (dated by TCRdb to the mid-2010s). The source of this sequence is a female donor in good health, serving as a healthy control. Specimen: memory CD4+ T cells from blood. Rearrangement joined TRBV7-8 to TRBJ2-7; the D call is possibly TRBD1 or TRBD2, each sharing 5 bases. At the DNA level, the sequence is TGTGCCAGCAGCTTAGCGCGCGTGGCAACGGGGCGTGGCGAGCAGTACTTC. This sequence encodes CASSLARVATGRGEQYF.